One and the same sample provided the 22 T cell receptor beta chains below, sequenced in a study of T cells in Graves' hyperthyroidism and ophthalmopathy. It was RNA transcripts that yielded the amplified TCR beta CDR3 regions. TCR CDR3 regions were first amplified by RT-PCR with HTBI primers. MiXCR was run by TCRdb on the multiplex PCR reads, yielding one entry per CDR3 protein. The sample lists about 350,000 distinct CDR3 sequences; roughly 15% were seen once. Specimen: blood. These receptors were obtained from a woman aged 40 to 50 with Graves' ophthalmopathy.

This clonotype came up many times. The chain's CDR3 is CASSLDPGVGGEQYF. The CDR3 DNA reads as TGTGCCAGCAGCTTAGATCCTGGAGTGGGAGGGGAGCAGTACTTC. The chain links TRBV11-3 to TRBJ2-7; TRBD2 agrees at 7 bases. This CDR3 comprises 15 residues. CDR1 and CDR2 from the germline V gene are SGHNT and YENEEA. With V trimmed by 0 bases and J by 7 bases, 9 bases remained unmatched.

This clonotype occurred many times. The V call is TRBV5-1, the J call TRBJ1-6, with 8 nucleotides matching TRBD1. V was clipped by 2 bases and J by 6 bases; unmatched bases: 4. There are 15 residues in the CDR3. Germline V gene lookup returns CDR1 SGHRS and CDR2 YFSETQ. The CDR3 reads CASSFGQGSNSPLHF. In DNA form, the CDR3 reads TGCGCCAGCAGCTTCGGACAGGGTAGTAATTCACCCCTCCACTTT.

This clonotype was recorded many times. V usage is TRBV27 and J usage is TRBJ2-5; 8 bases line up with TRBD1. From germline, CDR1 is MNHEY and CDR2 SMNVEV (reference sequence). Trimming cost V 8 bases and J 2 bases; bases outside gene matches: 4. The CDR3 consists of 13 residues. The DNA of the CDR3 is TGTGCCAGCCGGGACAGGATGCAAGAGACCCAGTACTTC. Translated, it gives CASRDRMQETQYF.

In the case of this clonotype: The junction and the germline gene differ at one end; a read error may be behind it. J is TRBJ2-5 and V is TRBV6-9; D may match TRBD1 or TRBD2 (5 bases each). CDR1 is MNHGY, CDR2 SVAAGI, per germline. This CDR3 is 12 amino acids long. The CDR3 DNA reads TGTGCCAGCAGTTGGGCCAATAGGGACCTGGACTTC. Translation gives CASSWANRDLDF.

There are many counts of this clonotype. The rearrangement links TRBV11-2 to TRBJ2-7, with 10 bases identical to TRBD2. Trimming took 4 bases from V and 6 from J; bases not matched to a gene: 6. The CDR3 contains 14 residues. CDR1 and CDR2 from the germline V gene are SGHAT and FQNNGV. CDR3 nucleotides: TGTGCCAGCAGCTCTGAGCGGGGGGGCCGCGAGCAGTACTTC. Translated: CASSSERGGREQYF.

This clonotype was detected a few times. CDR3 sequence: CASSPAGQGDEKLFF. Written as DNA, the CDR3 is TGTGCCAGCAGCCCCGCTGGACAGGGAGATGAAAAACTGTTTTTT. The chain is built from TRBV7-9 and TRBJ1-4, with TRBD1 matching over 8 bases. The V segment lost 5 bases and the J segment 6 bases; nucleotides outside the gene matches: 8. Per the germline V gene, CDR1 is SEHNR and CDR2 is FQNEAQ (reference sequence). This CDR3 has 15 amino acids.

This clonotype was counted many times. The chain is built from TRBV2 and TRBJ1-6, with D perhaps matching TRBD1 (5 bases). The V and J ends lost 3 bases and 5 bases respectively, with 14 bases between them. CDR3 length: 16 amino acids. Germline V gene data show CDR1 as SNHLY and CDR2 as FYNNEI. The CDR3 nucleotides are TGTGCCAGCAGTGAGTTAGGTGGGGGGAATAATTCACCCCTCCACTTT. It translates to CASSELGGGNNSPLHF.

This clonotype was detected many times. The CDR3 reads CASSESLAGGNIQYF. The CDR3 region has the DNA TGTGCCAGCAGTGAAAGCCTAGCGGGAGGGAACATTCAGTACTTC. The V call is TRBV2, the J call TRBJ2-4; 12 positions agree with TRBD2. CDR1 is SNHLY, CDR2 FYNNEI, per germline. There are 15 residues in the CDR3. V lost 2 bases and J lost 7; bases outside the gene matches: 3.

This clonotype has a count of ten or more. CDR3 amino acids: CASKGLQAIGETQYF. The CDR3 coding sequence is TGTGCCAGCAAAGGCCTACAGGCGATTGGAGAGACCCAGTACTTC. The chain recombines TRBV12-3 or TRBV12-4 with TRBJ2-5, with D possibly being TRBD1 (5 bases). The CDR3 length is 15 residues. Trimming removed 7 bases from V and 4 bases from J, with 19 bases in between.

This clonotype has more than one count but fewer than ten. J is TRBJ1-6 and V is TRBV9; no clear D gene. CDR3 length: 14 amino acids. Trimming stripped 0 bases from V and 6 bases from J, with 7 bases between. Germline-derived CDR1 and CDR2 are SGDLS and YYNGEE. CDR3 coding DNA: TGTGCCAGCAGCGTAGGAGAAGCTAATTCACCCCTCCACTTT. Its translation: CASSVGEANSPLHF.

This clonotype was detected many times. The chain links TRBV27 to TRBJ1-4; D gene unclear. Trimming removed 5 bases at V and 3 bases at J, with 13 bases between. The CDR3 length is 15 residues. Germline lookup yields CDR1 MNHEY and CDR2 SMNVEV (reference sequence). The CDR3 loop is CASSARAASNEKLFF. In DNA, the CDR3 is TGTGCCAGCAGTGCCCGAGCAGCGTCTAATGAAAAACTGTTTTTT.

This clonotype has ten or more counts. CDR3 nucleotides: TGTGCCACCTCGCGAGGGGACAGGACGAACACTGAAGCTTTCTTT. Amino acid sequence: CATSRGDRTNTEAFF. The chain combines TRBV11-1 with TRBJ1-1; 8 bases are shared with TRBD1. Germline assignment: CDR1 SGHAT and CDR2 FQDESV (reference sequence). This CDR3 region has 15 residues. V shed 10 bases, J shed 1 base, and the junction held 11 bases outside the gene matches. The full variable domain, its missing parts supplied by reference TRBV11-1 and TRBJ1-1, is EAEVAQSPRYKITEKSQAVAFWCDPISGHATLYWYRQILGQGPELLVQFQDESVVDDSQLPKDRFSAERLKGVDSTLKIQPAELGDSAMYLCATSRGDRTNTEAFFGQGTRLTVV.

This sequence joins TRBV7-9 and TRBJ1-1, with a weak D call TRBD1 (5 bases). Trimming removed 5 bases from V and 0 bases from J, with 13 bases in between. The CDR3 is 15 amino acids. The germline CDR1 and CDR2 sequences are SEHNR and FQNEAQ (reference sequence). In DNA, the CDR3 is TGTGCCAGCAGCCATAGAACAGGAATGAACACTGAAGCTTTCTTT. It translates to CASSHRTGMNTEAFF.

V gene TRBV27 combines with J gene TRBJ2-1; D may be TRBD2 (5 bases). The germline CDR1 and CDR2 sequences are MNHEY and SMNVEV (reference sequence). Trimming cost V 3 bases and J 8 bases, with 14 bases left between them. This CDR3 region has 14 residues. CDR3 amino acids: CASSFPASRDEQFF. DNA for the CDR3: TGTGCCAGCAGTTTCCCGGCTAGCCGGGATGAGCAGTTCTTC.

This clonotype appeared many times. The genes are TRBV2 and TRBJ1-1; unclear D gene. This CDR3 is built from 12 residues. Trimming stripped 8 bases from V and 1 base from J, with 8 bases between. The V gene's germline CDR1 is SNHLY and CDR2 FYNNEI. Written as DNA, the CDR3 is TGTGCCAGCCTAAGACAGAACACTGAAGCTTTCTTT. Its protein product is CASLRQNTEAFF.

This clonotype came up many times. The chain recombines TRBV6-1 with TRBJ1-6; D is ambiguous. The CDR3 has 14 amino acids. Germline CDR1 and CDR2: MNHNS and SASEGT. Trimming took 6 bases from V and 10 from J, leaving 16 bases between them. The CDR3 spells CASRRGSQESPLHF. CDR3 nucleotide sequence: TGTGCCAGCAGGCGTGGGTCTCAGGAGTCACCCCTCCACTTT.

Many counts were recorded for this clonotype. In DNA form, the CDR3 reads TGTGCCATCAGTGAGGCCTCTAAGACAGAATACAACTATGGCTACACCTTC. Translation: CAISEASKTEYNYGYTF. V and J are TRBV10-3 and TRBJ1-2; D possibly corresponds to TRBD1 (5 bases). Germline values: CDR1 ENHRY, CDR2 SYGVKD. The CDR3 extends over 17 amino acids. The V end lost 2 bases, the J end lost 2 bases, and 18 bases lay between the germline ends.

This clonotype was counted many times. The chain links TRBV12-5 to TRBJ2-2; the match to TRBD1 covers 8 bases. This CDR3 is 18 amino acids long. The V gene end was trimmed by 3 bases and the J gene end by 1 base; junction bases not matched to a gene: 10. Germline V CDR1 and CDR2: LGHNT, FRNRAP. In nucleotides, the CDR3 is TGTGCTAGTGGTTTAGCCATGTCCGGGACAGGGAACACCGGGGAGCTGTTTTTT. Translation gives CASGLAMSGTGNTGELFF.

The V and J genes are TRBV9 and TRBJ2-2, with 10 bases identical to TRBD2. CDR3 size: 18 residues. Germline CDR1 is SGDLS and CDR2 is YYNGEE. Losses at the gene ends were 0 bases for V and 7 bases for J; bases not matched to a gene: 12. CDR3 sequence reads: CASSVDASGGRSDGELFF. CDR3 sequence (DNA): TGTGCCAGCAGCGTAGATGCTAGCGGGGGCCGTTCGGACGGGGAGCTGTTTTTT.

This clonotype was recorded at least ten times. The CDR3 loop reads CAWSVLSGKTDTQYF. As DNA, the CDR3 is TGTGCCTGGAGTGTACTTAGCGGGAAAACAGATACGCAGTATTTT. The chain is built from TRBV30 and TRBJ2-3; 8 nucleotides match TRBD2. Germline V gives CDR1 GTSNPN, CDR2 SVGIG (reference sequence). The V gene end was trimmed by 0 bases and the J gene end by 3 bases; junction bases not matched to a gene: 5. This CDR3 has 15 residues.

With regard to this clonotype: One junction end disagrees with the germline gene, perhaps due to a read error. The chain combines TRBV20-1 with TRBJ2-6; a possible D gene is TRBD1 (5 bases). This CDR3 spans 14 amino acids. From germline, CDR1 is DFQATT and CDR2 SNEGSKA (reference sequence). The CDR3 DNA reads TGCAGTGCTAGAGAAGGGCCTGGGGCCAACGTCCTGACCTTC. Encoded protein: CSAREGPGANVLTF.

For the CDR3, the DNA is TGCAGTGCCCAAAGACAGGGGAAAGAGACCCAGTACTTC. Translated: CSAQRQGKETQYF. The genes are TRBV20-1 and TRBJ2-5; 8 bases match TRBD1. The germline gives CDR1 DFQATT, CDR2 SNEGSKA (reference sequence). V shed 6 bases and J 3 bases; nucleotides not matched to a gene: 6. This CDR3 contains 13 residues.